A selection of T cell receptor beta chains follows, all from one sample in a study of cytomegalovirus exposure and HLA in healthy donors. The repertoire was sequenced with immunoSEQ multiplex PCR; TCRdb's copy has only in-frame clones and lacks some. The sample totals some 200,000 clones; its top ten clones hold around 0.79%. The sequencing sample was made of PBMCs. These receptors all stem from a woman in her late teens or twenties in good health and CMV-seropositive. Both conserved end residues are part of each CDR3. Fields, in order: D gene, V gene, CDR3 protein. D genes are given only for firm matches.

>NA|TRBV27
CASRGPGGRGMNTEAFF
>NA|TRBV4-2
CASSLPGEYGYTF
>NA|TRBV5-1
CASSLLGHYGYTF
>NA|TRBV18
CASSPTGDGYTF
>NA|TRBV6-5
CASSSRGIYGYTF
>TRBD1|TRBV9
CASSVDWDSYTGELFF
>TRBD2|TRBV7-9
CASSSLAGGPGSYNEQFF
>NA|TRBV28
CASSLSGVSAEAFF
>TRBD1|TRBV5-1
CASSSGDRDNYGYTF
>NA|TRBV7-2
CASSLARLATGEQYF
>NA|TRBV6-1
CASSEDPGPTYEQYF
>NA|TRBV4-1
CASSQDYRYYGYTF
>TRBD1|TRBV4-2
CASSRYPTDRGNTEAFF
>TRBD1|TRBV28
CASSFRDSSNTEAFF
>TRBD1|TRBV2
CASSVRDREAFF
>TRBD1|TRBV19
CASSMEWGTGDIVRAEAFF
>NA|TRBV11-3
CASSPGGWGVNYGYTF
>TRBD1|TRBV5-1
CASSFDRAGAGELFF
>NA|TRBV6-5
CASGGGGAMNTEAFF
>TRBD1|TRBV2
CASMTLRDRADLNTEAFF
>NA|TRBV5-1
CASSLEPGVYGYTF
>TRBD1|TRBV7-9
CASSLGGQGGEKLFF
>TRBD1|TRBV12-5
CASGFPGTVNIQYF
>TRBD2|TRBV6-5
CASSYGLAGGNEQFF
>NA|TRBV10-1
CASRVGGYEETQYF
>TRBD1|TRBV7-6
CASSPTGVEQYF
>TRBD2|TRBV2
CASSEGWRELYEQYF
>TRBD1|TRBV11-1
CASSGRSGGNEQYF
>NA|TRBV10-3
CAISTTGQETQYF
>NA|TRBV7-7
CASSKSGSQETQYF
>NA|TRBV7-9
CASSAWYAGNTYEQYF
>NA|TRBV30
CAWVRTGNTEAFF
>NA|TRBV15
CATSRGQIRGNQPQHF
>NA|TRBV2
CASSDAGAKGNTEAFF
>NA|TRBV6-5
CASSRTATNEKLFF
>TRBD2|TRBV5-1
CASSPSGGRGLDTQYF
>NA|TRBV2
CASSDRGNYGYTF
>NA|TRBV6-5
CASSYAGEGNEKLFF
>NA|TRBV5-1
CASSSRTANTEAFF
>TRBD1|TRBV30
CAWRGTGYDEQYF